This TCR beta chain stems from a study of blood T cell repertoires in COVID-19. Whole-study context: The samples span acute and convalescent COVID-19 from the United States, Italy and Spain. Sources were T cells, B-cell-depleted T cells, or PBMCs; the material itself was cDNA or gDNA.

Per the study methods: How many nucleated cells were present was estimated from reference gene primer amplification. Measured with immunoSEQ multiplex PCR; TCRdb has only the in-frame clones, and not every one. V, J and clone size reflect that table, while D and trimming were determined from the DNA. The sample shows approximately 140,000 clones, almost 90% of them seen only once. This CDR3 is built from 12 residues. V lost 5 bases and J 6 bases, leaving 10 bases between the germline ends. Sequences were obtained from peripheral blood. The receptor was isolated from a woman aged 55-75 years with acute or convalescent COVID-19. The chain uses TRBV12-3 or TRBV12-4 and TRBJ1-2; D is undetermined. CDR3 in amino acids: CASSLRGDGYTF. CDR3 coding DNA: TGTGCCAGCAGTCTCAGAGGAGATGGCTACACCTTC.